The clone carrying this TCR beta chain was observed at least ten times. Its antigen is not known. This record comes from a study of T cells after yellow fever vaccination. Findings and caveats of the study: In FACS-sorted repertoires, abundant clonotypes from the bulk population could appear as contaminants. Most clones from primary vaccination resurfaced after the booster (approximately 96% CD4, 88% CD8).

The CDR3 has 15 amino acids. The germline V and J ends were trimmed by 0 bases and 7 bases, with 12 bases remaining between them. Germline lookup yields CDR1 MGHRA and CDR2 YSYEKL. A universal primer site and UMIs were added as TCR cDNA was made by 5'RACE template switching. Via MiXCR, TCRdb re-called the 5' RACE reads, giving one row per CDR3 protein. The profile shows more than 300,000 distinct CDR3 sequences, 3.5% to 4.5% of them singletons. The specimen comprised PBMCs, sampled 15 days after the yellow fever booster vaccination. The sequence came from a man younger than 35 who received the YFV17D yellow fever vaccine. This chain joins TRBV4-1 and TRBJ2-2; D remains ambiguous. The chain's CDR3 is CASSQDPGVDGELFF. For the CDR3, the DNA is TGCGCCAGCAGCCAAGACCCTGGGGTAGACGGGGAGCTGTTTTTT.